Reported below is one T cell receptor (beta chain). Some clones are missing from TCRdb's copy, which holds only in-frame ones; the method was immunoSEQ multiplex PCR. The sample holds tens of thousands of clones, roughly 88% seen once. These data belong to a study of PD-L1 blockade in urothelial cancer. Indicated time point: peripheral blood 6 weeks after treatment start. Each patient supplied 1 to 8 pretreatment and on-treatment samples. Trimming removed 3 bases from V and 2 bases from J; junction bases left unmatched: 9. The CDR3 is 16 residues long. Germline CDR1 reads LNHDA; CDR2 reads SQIVND (reference sequence).

The sequence was collected from a man over 45 with urothelial cancer. The gene calls are TRBV19 and TRBJ2-7; 8 positions agree with TRBD2. Sequencing used PBMCs, obtained around atezolizumab (anti-PD-L1) treatment. The CDR3 reads CASSIVLAVQTYEQYF. CDR3 nucleotides: TGTGCCAGTAGTATCGTACTAGCGGTCCAAACCTACGAGCAGTACTTC.